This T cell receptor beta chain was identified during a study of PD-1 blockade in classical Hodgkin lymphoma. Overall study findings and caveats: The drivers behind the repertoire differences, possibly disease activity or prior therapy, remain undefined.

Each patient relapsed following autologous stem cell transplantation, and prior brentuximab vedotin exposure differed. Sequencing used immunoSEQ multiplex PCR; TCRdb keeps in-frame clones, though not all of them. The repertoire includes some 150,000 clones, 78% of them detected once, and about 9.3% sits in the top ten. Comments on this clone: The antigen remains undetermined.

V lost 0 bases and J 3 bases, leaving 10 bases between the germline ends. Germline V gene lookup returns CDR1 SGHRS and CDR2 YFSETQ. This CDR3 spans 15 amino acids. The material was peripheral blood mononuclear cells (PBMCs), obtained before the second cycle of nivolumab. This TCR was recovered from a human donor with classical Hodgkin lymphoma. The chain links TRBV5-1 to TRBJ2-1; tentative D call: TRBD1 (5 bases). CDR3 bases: TGCGCCAGCAGCTTGGAGGGGCTTATCTACAATGAGCAGTTCTTC. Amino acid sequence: CASSLEGLIYNEQFF.